The 3 T cell receptor beta chains given below trace back to one sample, sequenced in a study of blood T cell repertoires in COVID-19. Clones were sequenced by immunoSEQ multiplex PCR, and TCRdb holds only the in-frame ones, with some missing. The sample holds about 240,000 clones; about 87% are singletons and the top ten take 2.5% to 3%. Sequenced: PBMCs or T cells enriched from blood (not recorded which). These receptors originate from a woman in her twenties or thirties with acute COVID-19.

This clone came up a few times. The chain joins TRBV12-3 or TRBV12-4 to TRBJ1-1; TRBD1 matches 7 bases. The V gene end was trimmed by 7 bases and the J gene end by 4 bases; junction bases not matched to a gene: 6. The CDR3 sequence is 13 residues long. Written as DNA, the CDR3 is TGTGCCAGCAAACTCAGGGGGACCACTGAAGCTTTCTTT. Translation gives CASKLRGTTEAFF.

The chain has TRBV30 and TRBJ2-2, with TRBD1 as a possible D gene (5 bases). Germline V gene lookup returns CDR1 GTSNPN and CDR2 SVGIG (reference sequence). The CDR3 is made up of 16 amino acids. Trimming removed 0 bases from V and 4 bases from J, with 15 bases in between. Written as DNA, the CDR3 is TGTGCCTGGAGTGTAGGCAGGGATTCCTCCACCGGGGAGCTGTTTTTT. This gives the protein CAWSVGRDSSTGELFF.

This chain links TRBV5-1 with TRBJ2-2, with 7 bases fitting TRBD1. Germline V gene sequence: CDR1 SGHRS, CDR2 YFSETQ. Unmatched junction bases numbered 8, after V lost 4 bases and J lost 5 bases. The length of the CDR3 is 15 residues. CDR3 DNA sequence: TGCGCCAGCAGCGTGGAAGGGACAGCAACCGGGGAGCTGTTTTTT. Its translation: CASSVEGTATGELFF.